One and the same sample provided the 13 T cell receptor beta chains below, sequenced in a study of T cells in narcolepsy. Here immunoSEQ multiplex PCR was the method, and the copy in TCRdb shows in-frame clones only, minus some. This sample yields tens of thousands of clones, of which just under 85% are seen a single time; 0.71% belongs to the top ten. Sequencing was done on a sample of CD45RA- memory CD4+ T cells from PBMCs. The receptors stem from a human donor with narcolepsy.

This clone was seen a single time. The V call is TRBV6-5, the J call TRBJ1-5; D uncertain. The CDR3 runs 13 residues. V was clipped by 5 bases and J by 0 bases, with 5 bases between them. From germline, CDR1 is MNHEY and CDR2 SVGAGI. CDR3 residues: CASSLNSNQPQHF. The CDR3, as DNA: TGTGCCAGCAGTCTTAATAGCAATCAGCCCCAGCATTTT.

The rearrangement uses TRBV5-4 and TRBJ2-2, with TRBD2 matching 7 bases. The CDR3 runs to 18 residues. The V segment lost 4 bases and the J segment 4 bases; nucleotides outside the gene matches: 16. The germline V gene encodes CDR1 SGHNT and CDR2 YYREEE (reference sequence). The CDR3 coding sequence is TGTGCCAGCAGCCACGGTCCCAGCGGGACCGAAGGCACCGGGGAGCTGTTTTTT. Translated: CASSHGPSGTEGTGELFF.

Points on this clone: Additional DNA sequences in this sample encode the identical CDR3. CDR3 loop: CAWSRDRPYGYTF. CDR3 in DNA: TGTGCCTGGAGCCGGGACAGGCCTTATGGCTACACCTTC. The chain has TRBV30 and TRBJ1-2, with 8 positions matching TRBD1. Germline loops: CDR1 GTSNPN, CDR2 SVGIG (reference sequence). CDR3 length: 13 amino acids. Trimming at V came to 3 bases and at J to 5 bases, leaving 5 bases not matched to a gene. Full variable domain (remainder filled in from reference TRBV30 and TRBJ1-2): SQTIHQWPATLVQPVGSPLSLECTVEGTSNPNLYWYRQAAGRGLQLLFYSVGIGQISSEVPQNLSASRPQDRQFILSSKKLLLSDSGFYLCAWSRDRPYGYTFGSGTRLTVV.

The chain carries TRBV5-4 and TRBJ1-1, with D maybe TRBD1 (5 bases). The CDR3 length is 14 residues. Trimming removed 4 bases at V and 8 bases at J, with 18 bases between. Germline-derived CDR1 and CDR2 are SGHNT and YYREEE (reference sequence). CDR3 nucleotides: TGTGCCAGCAGCCGCTGGGGGGGAAGGCTCGAAGCTTTCTTT. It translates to CASSRWGGRLEAFF.

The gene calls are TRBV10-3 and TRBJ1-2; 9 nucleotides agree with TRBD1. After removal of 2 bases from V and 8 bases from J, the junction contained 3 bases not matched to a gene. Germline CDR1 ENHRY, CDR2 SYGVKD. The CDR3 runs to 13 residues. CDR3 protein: CAISERTGDGYTF. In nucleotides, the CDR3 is TGTGCCATCAGTGAGAGGACAGGGGACGGCTACACCTTC.

The CDR3 protein is CASSPPGQGAYEQYF. The CDR3 DNA reads as TGTGCCAGCTCACCGCCGGGACAGGGAGCCTACGAGCAGTACTTC. The rearrangement links TRBV18 to TRBJ2-7; 9 bases are a match to TRBD1. CDR1 is KGHSH and CDR2 is LQKENI in the germline V gene. Unmatched junction bases numbered 5, after V lost 3 bases and J lost 2 bases. The CDR3 length is 15 residues.

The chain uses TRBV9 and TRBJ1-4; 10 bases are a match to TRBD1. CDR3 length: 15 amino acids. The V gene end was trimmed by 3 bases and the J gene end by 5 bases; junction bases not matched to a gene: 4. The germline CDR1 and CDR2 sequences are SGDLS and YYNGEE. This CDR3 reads CASSARQGANEKLFF. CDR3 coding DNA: TGTGCCAGCAGCGCCAGACAGGGGGCGAATGAAAAACTGTTTTTT. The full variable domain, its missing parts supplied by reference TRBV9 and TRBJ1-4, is DSGVTQTPKHLITATGQRVTLRCSPRSGDLSVYWYQQSLDQGLQFLIQYYNGEERAKGNILERFSAQQFPDLHSELNLSSLELGDSALYFCASSARQGANEKLFFGSGTQLSVL.

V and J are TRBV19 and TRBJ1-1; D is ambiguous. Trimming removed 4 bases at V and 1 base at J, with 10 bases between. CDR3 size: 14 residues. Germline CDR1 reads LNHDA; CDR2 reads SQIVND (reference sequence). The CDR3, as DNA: TGTGCCAGTAGTAAAAGCAAAACGAACACTGAAGCTTTCTTT. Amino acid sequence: CASSKSKTNTEAFF. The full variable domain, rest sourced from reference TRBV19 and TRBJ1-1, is DGGITQSPKYLFRKEGQNVTLSCEQNLNHDAMYWYRQDPGQGLRLIYYSQIVNDFQKGDIAEGYSVSREKKESFPLTVTSAQKNPTAFYLCASSKSKTNTEAFFGQGTRLTVV.

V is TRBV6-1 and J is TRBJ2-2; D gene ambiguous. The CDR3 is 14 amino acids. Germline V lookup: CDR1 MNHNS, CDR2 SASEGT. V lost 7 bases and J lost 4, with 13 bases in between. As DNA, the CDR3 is TGTGCCAGCAAGGATGGGCAGATCACCGGGGAGCTGTTTTTT. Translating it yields CASKDGQITGELFF.

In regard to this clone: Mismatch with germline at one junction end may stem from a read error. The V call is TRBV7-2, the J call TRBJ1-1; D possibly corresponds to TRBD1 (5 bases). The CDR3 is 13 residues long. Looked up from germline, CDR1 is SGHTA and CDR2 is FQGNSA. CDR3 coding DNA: TGTGCCAGCAGCTTAGCAGGGGCCTCCCAAGCTTCCTTT. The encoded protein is CASSLAGASQASF.

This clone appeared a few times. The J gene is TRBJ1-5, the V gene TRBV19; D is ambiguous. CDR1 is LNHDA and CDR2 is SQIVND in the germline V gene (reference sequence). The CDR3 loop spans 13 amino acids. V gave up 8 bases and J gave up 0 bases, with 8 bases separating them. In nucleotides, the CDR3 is TGTGCCAGTGCAACGTATAGCAATCAGCCCCAGCATTTT. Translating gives CASATYSNQPQHF.

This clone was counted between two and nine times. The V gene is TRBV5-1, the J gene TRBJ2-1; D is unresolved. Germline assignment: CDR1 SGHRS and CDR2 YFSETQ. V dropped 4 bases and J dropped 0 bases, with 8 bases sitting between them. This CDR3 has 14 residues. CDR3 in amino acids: CASSKESSYNEQFF. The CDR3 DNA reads TGCGCCAGCAGCAAGGAGAGCTCCTACAATGAGCAGTTCTTC.

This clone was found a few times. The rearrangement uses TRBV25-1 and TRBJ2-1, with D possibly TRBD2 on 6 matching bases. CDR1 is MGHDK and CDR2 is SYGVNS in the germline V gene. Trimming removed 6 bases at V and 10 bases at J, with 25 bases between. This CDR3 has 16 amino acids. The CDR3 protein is CASSRRTTAKNYEQFF. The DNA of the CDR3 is TGTGCCAGCAGCCGAAGGACTACCGCGAAAAATTACGAGCAGTTCTTC.